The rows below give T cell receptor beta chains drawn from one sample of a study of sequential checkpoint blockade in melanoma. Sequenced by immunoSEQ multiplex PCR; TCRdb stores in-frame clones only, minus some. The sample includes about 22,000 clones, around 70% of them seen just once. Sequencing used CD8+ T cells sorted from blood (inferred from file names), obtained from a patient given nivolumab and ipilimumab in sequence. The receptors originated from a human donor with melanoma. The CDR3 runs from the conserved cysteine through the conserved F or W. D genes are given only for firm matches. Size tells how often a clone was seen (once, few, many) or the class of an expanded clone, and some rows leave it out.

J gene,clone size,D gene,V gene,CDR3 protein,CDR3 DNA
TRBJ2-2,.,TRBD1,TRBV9,CASSAPGTGDNGELFF,TGTGCCAGCAGCGCCCCCGGGACAGGGGATAACGGGGAGCTGTTTTTT
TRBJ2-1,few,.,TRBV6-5,CASSYSLYDEQFF,TGTGCCAGCAGTTATAGCCTATACGATGAGCAGTTCTTC
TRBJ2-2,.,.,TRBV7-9,CASSPNTGELFF,TGTGCCAGCAGCCCAAACACCGGGGAGCTGTTTTTT
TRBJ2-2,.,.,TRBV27,CASTPMWGENTGELFF,TGTGCCAGCACCCCAATGTGGGGAGAGAACACCGGGGAGCTGTTTTTT
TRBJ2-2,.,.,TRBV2,CASSGWERTNTGELFF,TGTGCCAGCAGTGGTTGGGAGCGGACGAACACCGGGGAGCTGTTTTTT
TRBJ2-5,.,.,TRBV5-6,CASYVAGTKTQYF,TGTGCCAGCTACGTGGCGGGAACGAAGACCCAGTACTTC
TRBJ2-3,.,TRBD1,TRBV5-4,CASRRQGALDTQYF,TGTGCCAGCAGGAGACAGGGGGCGTTGGATACGCAGTATTTT
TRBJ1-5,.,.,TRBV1,CTSSQGTGGAAQPQHF,TGCACCAGCAGCCAGGGGACAGGGGGCGCGGCTCAGCCCCAGCATTTT
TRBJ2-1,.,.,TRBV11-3,CASSLSVNEQFF,TGTGCCAGCAGCCTTAGTGTCAATGAGCAGTTCTTC
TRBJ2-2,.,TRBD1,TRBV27,CASRDRDRGTGELFF,TGTGCCAGCAGAGACCGGGACAGGGGCACCGGGGAGCTGTTTTTT
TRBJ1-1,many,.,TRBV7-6,CASSLSPGTEAFF,TGTGCCAGCAGCTTATCGCCGGGAACTGAAGCTTTCTTT
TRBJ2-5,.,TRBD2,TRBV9,CASNPAGGQETQYF,TGTGCCAGCAACCCAGCGGGGGGGCAGGAGACCCAGTACTTC
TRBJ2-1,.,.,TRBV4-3,CASSQATRNEQFF,TGCGCCAGCAGCCAAGCTACTAGAAATGAGCAGTTCTTC
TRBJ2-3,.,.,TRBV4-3,CASSQGVREGTDTQYF,TGCGCCAGCAGCCAAGGGGTCAGGGAAGGGACAGATACGCAGTATTTT
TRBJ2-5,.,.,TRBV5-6,CASSLSAGRKTQYF,TGTGCCAGCAGCCTCTCCGCGGGGAGGAAGACCCAGTACTTC
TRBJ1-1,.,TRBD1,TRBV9,CASSATGEAEAFF,TGTGCCAGCAGCGCGACAGGGGAGGCTGAAGCTTTCTTT
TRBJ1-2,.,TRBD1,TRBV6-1,CASTPGQGYGYTF,TGTGCCAGCACACCGGGACAGGGCTATGGCTACACCTTC
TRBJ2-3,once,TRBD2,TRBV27,CASSPYLAGGWDTQYF,TGTGCCAGCAGTCCGTACTTAGCGGGGGGCTGGGATACGCAGTATTTT
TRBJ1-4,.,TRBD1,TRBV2,CASRYRGGELFF,TGTGCCAGCAGGTACAGGGGAGGAGAACTGTTTTTT
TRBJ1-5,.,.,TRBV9,CASSVGGGTTQPQHF,TGTGCCAGCAGCGTAGGGGGGGGAACCACTCAGCCCCAGCATTTT
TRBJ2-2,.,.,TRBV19,CASSSPISGVNTGELFF,TGTGCCAGTAGTAGCCCGATATCGGGGGTGAACACCGGGGAGCTGTTTTTT
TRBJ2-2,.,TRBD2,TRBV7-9,CASTPSSGGDTGELFF,TGTGCCAGCACTCCTTCTAGCGGGGGAGACACCGGGGAGCTGTTTTTT
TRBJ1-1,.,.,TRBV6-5,CASSPGRVGTEAFF,TGTGCCAGCAGTCCGGGCAGGGTAGGTACTGAAGCTTTCTTT
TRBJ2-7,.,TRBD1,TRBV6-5,CASTYRGFYEQYF,TGTGCCAGCACCTACAGGGGCTTCTACGAGCAGTACTTC
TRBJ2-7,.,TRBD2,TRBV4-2,CASSQERLAGVEQYF,TGTGCCAGCAGCCAAGAACGACTAGCGGGGGTCGAGCAGTACTTC